These 30 T cell receptor beta chains came from one sample sequenced in a study of cytomegalovirus exposure and HLA in healthy donors. In the PCR, 60 Vbeta and 13 Jbeta primers were used. Method: immunoSEQ multiplex PCR; TCRdb's copy keeps in-frame clones and lacks some. The sample consists of more than 90,000 clones, more than 65% of them appearing once. Sequencing input: PBMCs. These receptor sequences come from a woman between 25 and 40 years old in good health and CMV-seronegative.

The chain employs TRBV7-2 and TRBJ2-3; D is ambiguous. Trimming pared 2 bases from V and 1 base from J, leaving 13 bases between. The CDR3 is 16 amino acids. Germline lookup yields CDR1 SGHTA and CDR2 FQGNSA. The chain's CDR3 is CASSLNFQVGTDTQYF. The CDR3 coding sequence is TGTGCCAGCAGCTTAAATTTTCAGGTGGGCACAGATACGCAGTATTTT.

Worth noting for this clone: At one boundary the junction diverges from the germline segment, which might be a read error. The chain combines TRBV18 with TRBJ1-1; D may be TRBD1 (6 bases). Germline loops: CDR1 KGHSH, CDR2 LQKENI. The CDR3 is made up of 13 amino acids. CDR3 sequence reads: CASYEGVNPEAFF. In nucleotides, the CDR3 is TGTGCCAGCTATGAGGGGGTGAACCCTGAAGCTTTCTTT.

V gene TRBV5-4 combines with J gene TRBJ2-5, with D unclear. V was cut by 0 bases and J by 0 bases, with 6 bases left in between. Germline V gene data show CDR1 as SGHNT and CDR2 as YYREEE (reference sequence). The CDR3 has 14 residues. CDR3 amino acids: CASSLVSDQETQYF. CDR3 DNA sequence: TGTGCCAGCAGCTTGGTTTCAGACCAAGAGACCCAGTACTTC.

This clone occurred once. The rearrangement uses TRBV18 and TRBJ1-1, with 8 bases that match TRBD1. CDR1 KGHSH and CDR2 LQKENI come from the germline V gene. V was pared by 6 bases and J by 0 bases, with 12 bases of the junction left unmatched. This CDR3 contains 17 residues. The CDR3 loop is CASSPRGREGMNTEAFF. CDR3 DNA: TGTGCCAGCTCTCCCAGGGGGCGCGAGGGCATGAACACTGAAGCTTTCTTT.

The rearrangement uses TRBV4-2 and TRBJ2-3; 11 nucleotides line up with TRBD2. The CDR3 consists of 17 residues. J was trimmed by 5 bases and V by 0 bases; bases with no gene match: 7. Germline CDR1 is LGHNA and CDR2 is YNFKEQ. The CDR3 nucleotides are TGTGCCAGCAGCCAAGATCTTTGGACTAGCGGGTTAGATACGCAGTATTTT. It translates to CASSQDLWTSGLDTQYF.

V gene TRBV6-1 combines with J gene TRBJ2-5; the match to TRBD1 covers 8 bases. The junction had 9 bases not matched to a gene; V was cut back by 7 bases and J by 5 bases. CDR3 length equals 14 residues. Germline lookup yields CDR1 MNHNS and CDR2 SASEGT. CDR3 sequence reads: CASNYRGARETQYF. The DNA for the CDR3 is TGTGCCAGCAATTACAGGGGGGCGCGGGAGACCCAGTACTTC.

This clone was counted a single time. This chain joins TRBV29-1 and TRBJ1-1, with D unclear. Trimming took off 3 bases at V and 7 bases at J, with 15 bases between the two ends. The CDR3 sequence is 13 residues long. In germline, CDR1 is SQVTM, CDR2 ANQGSEA. CDR3 sequence (DNA): TGCAGCGTTGATCGAGAAAGGGAGTTTGAAGCTTTCTTT. Translated, it gives CSVDREREFEAFF.

This chain joins TRBV13 and TRBJ2-7; tentative D call: TRBD2 (6 bases). The CDR3 contains 12 residues. Trimming left V 5 bases short and J 7 bases short, with 12 bases between. The germline V gene encodes CDR1 PRHDT and CDR2 FYEKMQ (reference sequence). CDR3 region: CASSPREREQYF. CDR3 bases: TGTGCCAGCAGCCCCCGGGAGAGGGAGCAGTACTTC.

The chain recombines TRBV27 with TRBJ1-1; TRBD1 agrees at 10 bases. Germline V gene sequence: CDR1 MNHEY, CDR2 SMNVEV (reference sequence). The CDR3 sequence is 12 residues long. J lost 10 bases, V lost 6 bases, and 5 bases had no gene match. DNA of the CDR3: TGTGCCAGCAGCGACAGGGGGCGCGTAGCTTTCTTT. Its translation is CASSDRGRVAFF.

This clone was found a few times. The chain recombines TRBV2 with TRBJ2-7; the D gene is possibly TRBD1 (6 bases). V was pared by 2 bases and J by 0 bases, with 11 bases between. The CDR3 contains 15 residues. Germline V gives CDR1 SNHLY, CDR2 FYNNEI. The CDR3 nucleotides read TGTGCCAGCAGTGAATGGGGGCAGAGCTCCTACGAGCAGTACTTC. This translates into CASSEWGQSSYEQYF.

This clone was counted between two and nine times. V gene TRBV6-5 combines with J gene TRBJ2-7; D perhaps matches TRBD2 (5 bases). V gave up 0 bases and J gave up 4 bases, with 13 bases separating them. Germline V gene sequence: CDR1 MNHEY, CDR2 SVGAGI. The CDR3 runs 15 residues. The CDR3 loop reads CASSYSTDSGYEQYF. The CDR3 DNA is TGTGCCAGCAGTTACTCGACGGACTCGGGGTACGAGCAGTACTTC.

This clone was recorded at least ten times. The chain recombines TRBV6-4 with TRBJ1-5, with a weak D call TRBD1 (6 bases). The V end was cut by 3 bases, the J end by 4 bases, with 13 bases between. Germline V gene data show CDR1 as MRHNA and CDR2 as SNTAGT. The CDR3 consists of 15 residues. The CDR3 is CASSELIGGNQPQHF. DNA for the CDR3: TGTGCCAGCAGTGAGCTAATAGGGGGAAATCAGCCCCAGCATTTT.

The V gene is TRBV9, the J gene TRBJ1-5; 7 nucleotides match TRBD1. V trimming: 8 bases; J trimming: 7 bases; junction bases outside the gene matches: 9. This CDR3 has 13 amino acids. The germline CDR1 and CDR2 sequences are SGDLS and YYNGEE. The CDR3 is CASGEGGGQPQHF. The CDR3 nucleotides are TGTGCCAGTGGAGAAGGGGGCGGGCAGCCCCAGCATTTT.

This chain links TRBV6-5 with TRBJ1-4; D ambiguous. CDR3 length: 15 amino acids. Trimming removed 6 bases at V and 2 bases at J, with 13 bases between. Looked up from germline, CDR1 is MNHEY and CDR2 is SVGAGI. The CDR3 DNA reads as TGTGCCAGCAGGTTCCTATCGGGGACTAATGAAAAACTGTTTTTT. Translating gives CASRFLSGTNEKLFF.

This clone was detected only a few times. V is TRBV27 and J is TRBJ1-1; a weak D match, TRBD1 (5 bases). The germline V and J ends were trimmed by 3 bases and 0 bases, with 14 bases remaining between them. CDR1 is MNHEY and CDR2 is SMNVEV in the germline V gene (reference sequence). This CDR3 is 16 amino acids long. Here the CDR3 reads CASSFGRGQLNTEAFF. The CDR3 DNA reads as TGTGCCAGCAGTTTCGGGAGGGGTCAGTTGAACACTGAAGCTTTCTTT.

The chain uses TRBV6-5 and TRBJ1-2, with TRBD1 identical over 7 bases. The V gene's germline CDR1 is MNHEY and CDR2 SVGAGI. V lost 0 bases to trimming and J lost 3 bases; unmatched junction nucleotides: 1. This CDR3 contains 14 residues. In DNA, the CDR3 is TGTGCCAGCAGTTACTCCGACAGGGACTATGGCTACACCTTC. Translated: CASSYSDRDYGYTF.

There are a few counts of this clone. The rearrangement joins TRBV2 to TRBJ1-1, with D possibly being TRBD1 (5 bases). Trimming took 4 bases from V and 7 from J, leaving 10 bases between them. This CDR3 contains 12 residues. Germline-derived CDR1 and CDR2 are SNHLY and FYNNEI. The CDR3: CASSAGQSEAFF. Here the CDR3 DNA reads TGTGCCAGCAGTGCAGGGCAGAGTGAAGCTTTCTTT.

The chain has TRBV18 and TRBJ2-5, with 10 bases that match TRBD1. The CDR3 is made up of 14 amino acids. J gave up 2 bases and V 6 bases, and 3 bases lay outside the gene matches. Germline V gives CDR1 KGHSH, CDR2 LQKENI. CDR3 in DNA: TGTGCCAGCTCGTCGGGACAGGGGCAAGAGACCCAGTACTTC. Translated: CASSSGQGQETQYF.

The DNA of the CDR3 is TGTGCCAGCAGCTTAGGGCTAGCGAGTGAGCAGTTCTTC. This translates into CASSLGLASEQFF. The chain uses TRBV11-3 and TRBJ2-1; TRBD2 might be the D (6 bases). From germline, CDR1 is SGHNT and CDR2 YENEEA. The CDR3 totals 13 residues. Trimming removed 1 base from V and 9 bases from J, with 10 bases in between. Complete variable domain (other parts from reference TRBV11-3 and TRBJ2-1): EAGVVQSPRYKIIEKKQPVAFWCNPISGHNTLYWYLQNLGQGPELLIRYENEEAVDDSQLPKDRFSAERLKGVDSTLKIQPAELGDSAVYLCASSLGLASEQFFGPGTRLTVL.

This chain joins TRBV27 and TRBJ1-1; D is undetermined. Between the trimmed V and J ends, which lost 2 bases and 0 bases, there was a span of 4 bases. Germline V gene sequence: CDR1 MNHEY, CDR2 SMNVEV (reference sequence). The CDR3 sequence is 13 residues long. The CDR3 DNA reads as TGTGCCAGCAGTTTAATAATGAACACTGAAGCTTTCTTT. Its protein is CASSLIMNTEAFF.

The chain uses TRBV6-6 and TRBJ1-2; no clear D. Germline CDR1 is MNHNY and CDR2 is SVGAGI (reference sequence). Between the trimmed V and J ends, which lost 2 bases and 7 bases, there was a span of 11 bases. CDR3 length: 13 amino acids. The CDR3 reads CASSYELRFGYTF. The CDR3 DNA sequence: TGTGCCAGCAGTTACGAACTACGCTTTGGCTACACCTTC.

V is TRBV6-1 and J is TRBJ1-5; D gene unclear. This CDR3 spans 13 amino acids. CDR1 MNHNS and CDR2 SASEGT come from the germline V gene. Trimming shortened V by 7 bases and J by 3 bases, and 10 bases separated the two germline ends. CDR3 residues: CASTVVFNQPQHF. The CDR3 DNA reads as TGTGCCAGCACGGTCGTTTTCAATCAGCCCCAGCATTTT.

V gene TRBV5-1 combines with J gene TRBJ1-1, with 9 bases fitting TRBD1. Trimming cost V 7 bases and J 6 bases; bases outside gene matches: 10. Germline assignment: CDR1 SGHRS and CDR2 YFSETQ. The CDR3 runs to 14 residues. The CDR3 coding sequence is TGCGCCAGCTTCCCCCCGGGACAGGGTCCTGAAGCTTTCTTT. This encodes CASFPPGQGPEAFF.

CDR3 in amino acids: CASTLYSSDGYTF. CDR3 bases: TGTGCCAGCACCCTCTATTCGTCGGATGGCTACACCTTC. V gene TRBV7-9 combines with J gene TRBJ1-2; no firm D call. The germline CDR1 and CDR2 sequences are SEHNR and FQNEAQ (reference sequence). V lost 7 bases, J lost 6 bases, and 15 bases lay in between. This CDR3 contains 13 residues.

The V call is TRBV5-1, the J call TRBJ2-5, with 7 bases aligning to TRBD2. The CDR3 has 16 residues. V was clipped by 4 bases and J by 5 bases; unmatched bases: 14. The germline V gene encodes CDR1 SGHRS and CDR2 YFSETQ. The CDR3 DNA reads TGCGCCAGCAGCCCCCCTGGCGGGGGTAGAGGGGAGACCCAGTACTTC. Translating gives CASSPPGGGRGETQYF.

The chain links TRBV19 to TRBJ2-7; 7 nucleotides match TRBD2. CDR1 LNHDA and CDR2 SQIVND come from the germline V gene (reference sequence). Unmatched junction bases numbered 12, after V lost 4 bases and J lost 3 bases. The CDR3 extends over 16 amino acids. CDR3 coding DNA: TGTGCCAGTAGTACATTGGGGGGGAGGACTTTCTACGAGCAGTACTTC. Translation: CASSTLGGRTFYEQYF. Full variable domain (rest looked up from reference TRBV19 and TRBJ2-7): DGGITQSPKYLFRKEGQNVTLSCEQNLNHDAMYWYRQDPGQGLRLIYYSQIVNDFQKGDIAEGYSVSREKKESFPLTVTSAQKNPTAFYLCASSTLGGRTFYEQYFGPGTRLTVT.

This clone was counted a single time. Other nucleotide sequences in the sample specify the same CDR3. The chain recombines TRBV5-1 with TRBJ2-2; possibly TRBD2 for D (6 bases). This CDR3 comprises 15 residues. Trimming stripped 1 base from V and 3 bases from J, with 10 bases between. CDR1 is SGHRS and CDR2 is YFSETQ in the germline V gene. This CDR3 is CASSLRRDHTGELFF. The CDR3 nucleotides are TGCGCCAGCAGCTTGCGGCGGGATCACACCGGGGAGCTGTTTTTT.

V and J are TRBV20-1 and TRBJ1-1; D remains unclear. Trimming took off 6 bases at V and 6 bases at J, with 11 bases between the two ends. The CDR3 is made up of 11 amino acids. In germline, CDR1 is DFQATT, CDR2 SNEGSKA (reference sequence). The CDR3 sequence is CSAPEGAEAFF. In DNA, the CDR3 is TGCAGTGCCCCGGAGGGAGCTGAAGCTTTCTTT.

The chain uses TRBV30 and TRBJ1-1, with D maybe TRBD1 (5 bases). The length of the CDR3 is 13 residues. V lost 4 bases, J lost 10 bases, and 19 bases lay in between. Germline CDR1 and CDR2: GTSNPN and SVGIG (reference sequence). The DNA of the CDR3 is TGTGCCTGGACCCTCGGGGAGACTAGGGGAGCTTTCTTT. This codes for CAWTLGETRGAFF.

J is TRBJ2-5 and V is TRBV7-6; a weak D match, TRBD1 (6 bases). Per germline, CDR1 SGHVS and CDR2 FNYEAQ. This CDR3 region has 12 residues. V was clipped by 9 bases and J by 1 base, with 9 bases between them. CDR3 DNA sequence: TGTGCCAGTCGGGACATCCAAGAGACCCAGTACTTC. Translation: CASRDIQETQYF.